This TCR beta chain is drawn from a study of neoadjuvant anti-PD-1 for oral cavity cancer. Most PBMC samples had 480 ng input DNA in six replicates. Clones were sequenced by immunoSEQ multiplex PCR, and TCRdb holds only the in-frame ones, with some missing. The sample shows approximately 72,000 clones, about 86% of them seen only once. Germline loops: CDR1 MNHEY, CDR2 SVGAGI. CDR3 size: 14 residues. V shed 6 bases and J shed 7 bases, with 19 bases lying between them. Analysis of PBMCs was direct, with no culture step. Sequences were derived from PBMCs, sampled before nivolumab (anti-PD-1) treatment. The J gene is TRBJ2-7, the V gene TRBV6-5, with D possibly called TRBD1 or TRBD2 (5 bases each). The source is a person aged 35-80 years with oral cavity squamous cell carcinoma. Here the CDR3 reads CASRTGQPVREQYF. CDR3 in DNA: TGTGCCAGCAGAACGGGGCAGCCAGTACGGGAGCAGTACTTC.